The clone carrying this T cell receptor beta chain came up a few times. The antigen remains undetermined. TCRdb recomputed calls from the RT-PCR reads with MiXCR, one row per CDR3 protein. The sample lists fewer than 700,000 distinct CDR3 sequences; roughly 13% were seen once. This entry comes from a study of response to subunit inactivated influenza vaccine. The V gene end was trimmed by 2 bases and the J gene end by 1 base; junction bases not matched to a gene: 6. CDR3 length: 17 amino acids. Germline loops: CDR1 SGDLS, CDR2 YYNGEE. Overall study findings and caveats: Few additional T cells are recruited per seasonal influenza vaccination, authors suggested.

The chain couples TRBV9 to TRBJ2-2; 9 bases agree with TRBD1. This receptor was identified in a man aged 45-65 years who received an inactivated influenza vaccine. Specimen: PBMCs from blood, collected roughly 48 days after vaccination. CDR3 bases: TGTGCCAGCAGCGTCCCAGGGACAGGGCTGAACACCGGGGAGCTGTTTTTT. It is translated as CASSVPGTGLNTGELFF.